Shown below are 12 T cell receptor beta chains from a single sample sequenced in a study of cytomegalovirus exposure and HLA in healthy donors. PCR primers comprised 60 Vbeta and 13 Jbeta primers. Generated by immunoSEQ multiplex PCR, the TCRdb table keeps only in-frame clones and is missing some. The sample contains about 150,000 clones, roughly 10% of which appear only once. The sequenced sample consisted of PBMCs. These receptors were collected from a man aged 50-59 years in good health and CMV-seronegative.

This clone came up a few times. The gene calls are TRBV6-5 and TRBJ1-5; tentative D call: TRBD1 (6 bases). Germline-derived CDR1 and CDR2 are MNHEY and SVGAGI. This CDR3 has 16 amino acids. Trimming stripped 4 bases from V and 0 bases from J, with 13 bases between. CDR3 protein: CASSSGGHYSNQPQHF. CDR3 nucleotide sequence: TGTGCCAGCAGTTCCGGGGGGCATTATAGCAATCAGCCCCAGCATTTT.

Of note for this clone: Germline and junction disagree at one end, which may indicate a read error. The CDR3 nucleotides are TGTGCCAGCATGAGGAGTAGCGGGCGACAAGAGACCCAGCACTTC. Amino acids: CASMRSSGRQETQHF. The gene calls are TRBV28 and TRBJ2-5; the match to TRBD2 covers 7 bases. The germline V gene encodes CDR1 MDHEN and CDR2 SYDVKM. The CDR3 covers 15 residues.

The genes are TRBV5-1 and TRBJ1-1, with no clear D. The CDR3 sequence is 17 residues long. Trimming stripped 2 bases from V and 0 bases from J, with 17 bases between. Germline V gene lookup returns CDR1 SGHRS and CDR2 YFSETQ. CDR3 amino acids: CASSFFGLYRVNTEAFF. The DNA for the CDR3 is TGCGCCAGCAGCTTTTTCGGGTTGTATCGGGTGAACACTGAAGCTTTCTTT.

This clone was detected only a few times. This chain joins TRBV4-1 and TRBJ2-5; D ambiguous. The end of the DNA aligns better with TRBJ2-7, so the J call may be wrong. This CDR3 is built from 11 residues. Germline V gene lookup returns CDR1 MGHRA and CDR2 YSYEKL. The CDR3 sequence: CASSQDAEQYF. The DNA for the CDR3 is TGCGCCAGCAGCCAAGATGCCGAGCAGTACTTC.

This clone has more than one count but fewer than ten. The V call is TRBV19, the J call TRBJ2-7; TRBD1 agrees at 9 bases. This CDR3 has 19 amino acids. V lost 5 bases and J lost 0; bases outside the gene matches: 17. Germline-derived CDR1 and CDR2 are LNHDA and SQIVND (reference sequence). The CDR3 is CASSVGTGTWGSRSYEQYF. The DNA for the CDR3 is TGTGCCAGTAGTGTCGGGACAGGGACTTGGGGGAGTCGCTCCTACGAGCAGTACTTC. Full variable domain (missing parts from reference TRBV19 and TRBJ2-7): DGGITQSPKYLFRKEGQNVTLSCEQNLNHDAMYWYRQDPGQGLRLIYYSQIVNDFQKGDIAEGYSVSREKKESFPLTVTSAQKNPTAFYLCASSVGTGTWGSRSYEQYFGPGTRLTVT.

The table lists this clone with a few counts. The V call is TRBV28, the J call TRBJ1-2; a possible D gene is TRBD1 (6 bases). The germline V gene has CDR1 MDHEN and CDR2 SYDVKM. V gave up 8 bases and J gave up 2 bases, with 24 bases separating them. CDR3 length equals 17 residues. The CDR3 nucleotides are TGTGCCAGCCTTACAGGCGGGGGGCGGGGAGAAAACTATGGCTACACCTTC. Translating gives CASLTGGGRGENYGYTF.

This rearrangement joins TRBV14 to TRBJ2-7, with TRBD1 matching 7 bases. Per germline, CDR1 SGHDN and CDR2 FVKESK. V shed 1 base, J shed 0 bases, and the junction held 6 bases outside the gene matches. The CDR3 extends over 16 amino acids. The CDR3 DNA reads as TGTGCCAGCAGCCAAGGCCTCAGGGGGTACTCCTACGAGCAGTACTTC. It yields the protein CASSQGLRGYSYEQYF.

This clone was seen more than once but under ten times. This chain connects TRBV5-4 to TRBJ1-2; 9 positions match TRBD1. Germline V gene sequence: CDR1 SGHNT, CDR2 YYREEE (reference sequence). V was pared by 3 bases and J by 2 bases, with 11 bases of the junction left unmatched. The CDR3 has 17 residues. CDR3: CASSSYRGRRFNYGYTF. The CDR3 region has the DNA TGTGCCAGCAGCTCTTACAGGGGGCGCAGATTCAACTATGGCTACACCTTC.

This chain links TRBV28 with TRBJ1-5, with D unresolved. V lost 11 bases and J lost 5, with 16 bases in between. The CDR3 length is 13 residues. Germline V lookup: CDR1 MDHEN, CDR2 SYDVKM. The CDR3 spells CAHRSTIDQPQHF. CDR3 coding DNA: TGTGCCCACCGGAGTACTATCGATCAGCCCCAGCATTTT.

This rearrangement joins TRBV6-6 to TRBJ2-5; 9 positions agree with TRBD2. Near its end, the DNA agrees better with TRBJ2-7, so the J call may be wrong. The CDR3 covers 15 residues. Germline V lookup: CDR1 MNHNY, CDR2 SVGAGI (reference sequence). The CDR3 loop reads CASSSSSGSVNEQYF. The CDR3 DNA follows: TGTGCCAGCAGTTCGAGTAGCGGGAGCGTCAACGAGCAGTACTTC.

This chain joins TRBV7-8 and TRBJ2-7, with D unclear. CDR3 length equals 11 residues. Germline-derived CDR1 and CDR2 are SGHVS and FQNEAQ. The germline V and J ends were trimmed by 5 bases and 4 bases, with 6 bases remaining between them. Here the CDR3 DNA reads TGTGCCAGCAGCCCAGATTACGAGCAGTACTTC. Residues: CASSPDYEQYF.

About this clone: The junction does not match germline at one end; this may be a read error. The same CDR3 is also encoded by other DNA sequences in this sample. The rearrangement uses TRBV29-1 and TRBJ2-3, with 15 bases aligning to TRBD2. The CDR3 loop spans 15 amino acids. Germline V CDR1 and CDR2: SQVTM, ANQGSEA. The CDR3 region is CSGGLAGGSTDTQYF. CDR3 nucleotides: TGCAGCGGTGGACTAGCGGGGGGGAGCACGGATACGCAGTATTTT.